The rows below give T cell receptor beta chains drawn from one sample of a study of blood T cells in healthy people across ages. TCRdb called the 5' RACE reads again in MiXCR, with one record for every CDR3 protein. The sample contains 1.5 million to 1.9 million distinct CDR3 sequences, 42% of which appear only once. Sequencing used blood. All receptors come from a woman between 18 and 29 years old in good health. CDR3s include the opening cysteine and the closing phenylalanine or tryptophan. The order of the fields is D gene, clone size, J gene, V gene, CDR3 DNA, CDR3 protein. The D gene is left open where the match is weak. Some rows have no size entry. The others give once, few or many, or a class for an expanded clone.

>TRBD2|-|TRBJ2-3|TRBV10-2
TGCGCCAGCAGCTGGAGCGGGGGGGAATCAGATATGCAGTATTTT
CASSWSGGESDMQYF
>TRBD1|-|TRBJ1-2|TRBV7-9
TGTGCCAGCAGCTTATTCGGGGACAGGGACAACTATGGCTACACCTTC
CASSLFGDRDNYGYTF
>TRBD1|few|TRBJ2-3|TRBV28
TGTGCCAGCAGTCTCGACAGGGGGAACACAGATACGCAGTATTTT
CASSLDRGNTDTQYF
>-|-|TRBJ1-2|TRBV29-1
TGCAGCGTTGAAGATCGGCAGAACTATGGCTACACCTTC
CSVEDRQNYGYTF
>TRBD1|few|TRBJ1-1|TRBV27
TGTGCCAGCAGTTTACTCGGGACAGGGACCATGAACACTGAAGCTTTCTTT
CASSLLGTGTMNTEAFF
>-|-|TRBJ1-4|TRBV3-1
TGTGCCAGCAGCCACAGGGACAATGAAAAACTGTTTTTT
CASSHRDNEKLFF
>-|-|TRBJ1-1|TRBV29-1
TGCAGCGGAATGACAGAGCCCTCGACTGAAGCTTTCTTT
CSGMTEPSTEAFF
>-|-|TRBJ2-1|TRBV7-2
TGTGCCAGCCTAAGAGGGGGTTTAGACAATGAGCAGTTCTTC
CASLRGGLDNEQFF
>-|few|TRBJ2-1|TRBV25-1
TGTGCCAGCAGTTCCCAACTGTTTGAGGAGCAGTTCTTC
CASSSQLFEEQFF
>-|few|TRBJ1-1|TRBV4-3
TGCGCCAGCAGCCAGGCCGTCCGTAGGGATCGCACTGAAGCTTTCTTT
CASSQAVRRDRTEAFF
>-|few|TRBJ1-5|TRBV27
TGTGCCAGCAGTTCTGGAGGGGCTCAGCCCCAGCATTTT
CASSSGGAQPQHF
>-|-|TRBJ2-3|TRBV9
TGTGCCAGCAGCGTAAGCGCTCCCTACACAGATACGCAGTATTTT
CASSVSAPYTDTQYF
>-|-|TRBJ2-5|TRBV13
TGTGCCAGCAGCCCCCAGGCTGAAGAGACCCAGTACTTC
CASSPQAEETQYF
>-|-|TRBJ1-1|TRBV29-1
TGCAGCGTTAGGGGAGCAAAGAACACTGAAGCTTTCTTT
CSVRGAKNTEAFF
>-|few|TRBJ2-1|TRBV28
TGTGCCAGCAGTTTGAGTCTAGCGGACAGCTCCTACAATGAGCAGTTCTTC
CASSLSLADSSYNEQFF
>TRBD1|-|TRBJ1-3|TRBV12-3/TRBV12-4
TGTGCCAGCAGTCGGACAGGGGATGGAAACACCATATATTTT
CASSRTGDGNTIYF
>-|once|TRBJ1-3|TRBV7-2
TGTGCCAGCAGCTTGACCGACTTCTCTGGGAACACCATATATTTT
CASSLTDFSGNTIYF
>TRBD1|-|TRBJ1-5|TRBV6-1
TGTGCCAGCAGGACAGGGGCTTATAGCAATCAGCCCCAGCATTTT
CASRTGAYSNQPQHF
>TRBD2|-|TRBJ2-7|TRBV11-1
TGTGCCAGCAGCCGTGGGACTAGCGCCTCCTACGAGCAGTACTTC
CASSRGTSASYEQYF
>-|few|TRBJ2-7|TRBV24-1
TGTGCCACCAGTGACCCGCTCATCTACGAGCAGTACTTC
CATSDPLIYEQYF
>-|-|TRBJ2-7|TRBV7-2
TGTGCCAGCAGCTTCGCCGGGTCTTTGACCTACGAGCAGTACTTC
CASSFAGSLTYEQYF
>TRBD1|many|TRBJ2-5|TRBV10-3
TGTGCCATCAGTGAGGGGACAGTATTACAAGAGACCCAGTACTTC
CAISEGTVLQETQYF
>TRBD2|-|TRBJ2-1|TRBV28
TGTGCCAGCAGTGCCCGGGGAGCGGGAGTGTCGAATGAGCAGTTCTTC
CASSARGAGVSNEQFF
>TRBD1|few|TRBJ2-7|TRBV27
TGTGCCAGCAGTTTATTTATCCCGGGGTCGGCAGGGGGCTTGGAGGACGAGCAGTACTTC
CASSLFIPGSAGGLEDEQYF
>-|-|TRBJ1-4|TRBV6-2/TRBV6-3
TGTGCCAGCAGTTCAGCGGGCTACGCAACTAATGAAAAACTGTTTTTT
CASSSAGYATNEKLFF